These T cell receptor beta chains were read from a single sample in a study of blood T cell repertoires in COVID-19. Clones were read by immunoSEQ multiplex PCR, and TCRdb kept only the in-frame ones, dropping some. The table shows some 170,000 clones, with approximately 88% occurring only once. Sample: peripheral blood. Receptor source: a woman aged 55-69 years who had recovered from COVID-19. Each CDR3 is given with its conserved first and last residue.

v_gene	j_gene	CDR3aa
TRBV5-1	TRBJ1-6	CASSPSDTFYSPLHF
TRBV6-5	TRBJ1-5	CASSYSAGYHQPQHF
TRBV28	TRBJ1-1	CASSPFSGRGTEAFF
TRBV19	TRBJ2-3	CASAYWSGGGGTDTQYF
TRBV7-9	TRBJ1-6	CASSRYSYNSPLHF
TRBV10-3	TRBJ2-1	CATSQGLRSSYNEQFF
TRBV3-1/TRBV3-2	TRBJ2-7	CASSPRPGAYEQYF
TRBV24-1	TRBJ1-2	CATSDSTGALSGYTF
TRBV9	TRBJ2-1	CASSVGGTDYNEQFF
TRBV5-5	TRBJ2-5	CASSWTGGEETQYF
TRBV6-6	TRBJ2-7	CASSPDGRGIYEQYF
TRBV6-1	TRBJ1-5	CASSEAYGTLSNQPQHF
TRBV9	TRBJ1-2	CASSVESGSYGYTF
TRBV28	TRBJ1-5	CASRTGQGSFQPQHF
TRBV27	TRBJ1-1	CASNRQGGTEAFF
TRBV27	TRBJ1-5	CASSLGGTPRQPQHF
TRBV5-1	TRBJ2-3	CASSVQEDTQYF
TRBV24-1	TRBJ2-1	CATSSTSGGDNEQFF
TRBV5-1	TRBJ2-3	CASSPSGPTDTQYF
TRBV28	TRBJ2-7	CASTNRAEQYF
TRBV18	TRBJ2-1	CASSPSGGREQFF
TRBV12-2	TRBJ1-5	CASRLAPHSEQGISNQPQHF
TRBV5-1	TRBJ1-1	CASRTGDLNTEAFF
TRBV5-1	TRBJ2-3	CASSPGDRDTQYF
TRBV5-8	TRBJ1-5	CASSWGQEPNQPQHF
TRBV18	TRBJ1-2	CASSPEGQGAFRRGYTF
TRBV4-3	TRBJ1-3	CASSQQGASGNTIYF
TRBV18	TRBJ1-2	CASSAGTGGYGYTF
TRBV5-1	TRBJ2-7	CASSPGTLGRASYEQYF